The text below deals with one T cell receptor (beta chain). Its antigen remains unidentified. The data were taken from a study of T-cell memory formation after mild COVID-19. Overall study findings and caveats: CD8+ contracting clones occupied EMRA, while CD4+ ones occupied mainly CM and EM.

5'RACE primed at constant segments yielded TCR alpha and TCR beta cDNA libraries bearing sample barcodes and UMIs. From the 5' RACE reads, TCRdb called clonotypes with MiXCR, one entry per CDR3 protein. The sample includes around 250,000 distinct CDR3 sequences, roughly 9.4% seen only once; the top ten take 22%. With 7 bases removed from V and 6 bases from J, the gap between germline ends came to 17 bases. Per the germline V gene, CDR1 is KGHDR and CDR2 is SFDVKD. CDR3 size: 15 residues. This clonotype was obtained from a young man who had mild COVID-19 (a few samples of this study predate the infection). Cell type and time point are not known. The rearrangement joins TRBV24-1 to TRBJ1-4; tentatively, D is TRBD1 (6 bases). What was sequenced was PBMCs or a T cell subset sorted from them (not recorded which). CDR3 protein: CATSLSGEADEKLFF. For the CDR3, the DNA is TGTGCCACCAGCCTCTCAGGGGAAGCGGATGAAAAACTGTTTTTT.